The clone carrying this T cell receptor beta chain turned up a few times. What it binds is unknown. These data come from a study of human T cells and chemical hapten exposure. Study details: Per-sample TCR yield variation was attributed mainly to small pooled library volume differences.

The library tagged each cDNA molecule with unique molecular identifiers. In the original analysis: Sample-level TCR yields exhibited a median of approximately 89,000, with a range of roughly 20,000 to 690,600. TCRdb re-analysed the 5' RACE reads in MiXCR, keeping a single row per CDR3 protein. TCRdb's processing, not the authors' own work, is the source of the V and J calls. The table includes fewer than 150,000 distinct CDR3 sequences, around 20% detected once. J gave up 4 bases and V 3 bases, and 2 bases lay outside the gene matches. This CDR3 is 13 amino acids long. The germline V gene has CDR1 SQVTM and CDR2 ANQGSEA. It was unfractionated whole blood from which total RNA was extracted. Overall study results and limits: TCRs exceeding 1 in 1000 frequency stayed unchanged with DPC sensitization.

This clonotype was sampled from a human donor in good health. The V gene is TRBV29-1, the J gene TRBJ2-3; 9 bases fit TRBD1. The CDR3 DNA is TGCAGCGTTGAGCACAGGGGGCCAGATACGCAGTATTTT. It encodes CSVEHRGPDTQYF.